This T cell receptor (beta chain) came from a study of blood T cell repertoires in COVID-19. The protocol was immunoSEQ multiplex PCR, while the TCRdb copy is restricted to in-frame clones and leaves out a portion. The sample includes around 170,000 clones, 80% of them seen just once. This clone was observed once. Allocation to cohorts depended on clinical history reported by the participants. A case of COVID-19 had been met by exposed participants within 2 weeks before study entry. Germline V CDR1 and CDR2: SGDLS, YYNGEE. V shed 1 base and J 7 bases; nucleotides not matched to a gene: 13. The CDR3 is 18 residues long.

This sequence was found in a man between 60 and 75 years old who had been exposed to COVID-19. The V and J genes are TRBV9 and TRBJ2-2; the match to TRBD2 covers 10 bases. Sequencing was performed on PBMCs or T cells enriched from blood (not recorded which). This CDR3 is CASSVSPGASGSYGELFF. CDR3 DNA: TGTGCCAGCAGCGTATCACCTGGGGCTAGCGGGAGTTACGGGGAGCTGTTTTTT.